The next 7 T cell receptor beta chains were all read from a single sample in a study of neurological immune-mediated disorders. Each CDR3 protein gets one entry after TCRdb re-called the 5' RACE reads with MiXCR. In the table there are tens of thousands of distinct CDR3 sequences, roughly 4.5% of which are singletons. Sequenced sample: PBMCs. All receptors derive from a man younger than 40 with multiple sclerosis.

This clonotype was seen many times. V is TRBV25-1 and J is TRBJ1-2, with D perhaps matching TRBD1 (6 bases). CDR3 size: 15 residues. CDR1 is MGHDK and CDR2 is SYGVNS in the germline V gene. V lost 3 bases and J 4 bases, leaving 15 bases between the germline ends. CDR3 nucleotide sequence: TGTGCCAGCAGTGACCACCCGACAGGAATCTATGGCTACACCTTC. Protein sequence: CASSDHPTGIYGYTF.

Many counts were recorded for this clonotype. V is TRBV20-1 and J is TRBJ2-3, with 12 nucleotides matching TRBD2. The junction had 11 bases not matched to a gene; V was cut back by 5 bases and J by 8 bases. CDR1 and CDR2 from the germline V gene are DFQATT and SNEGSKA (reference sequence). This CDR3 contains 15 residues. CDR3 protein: CSARAPGLAGGTQYF. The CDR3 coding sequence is TGCAGTGCTCGTGCTCCGGGACTAGCGGGTGGTACGCAGTATTTT.

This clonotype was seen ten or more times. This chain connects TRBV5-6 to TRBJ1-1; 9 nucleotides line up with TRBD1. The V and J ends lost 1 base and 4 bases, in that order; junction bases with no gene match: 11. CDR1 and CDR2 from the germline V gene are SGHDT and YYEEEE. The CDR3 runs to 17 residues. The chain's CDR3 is CASSLSGTGNIATEAFF. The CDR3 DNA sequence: TGTGCCAGCAGCTTGTCCGGGACAGGGAATATTGCCACTGAAGCTTTCTTT.

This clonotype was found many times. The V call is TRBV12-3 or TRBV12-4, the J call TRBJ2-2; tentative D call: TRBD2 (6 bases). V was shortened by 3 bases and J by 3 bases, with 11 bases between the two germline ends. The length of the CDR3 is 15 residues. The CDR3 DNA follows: TGTGCCAGCAGTTTGGGGGGAATCGACACCGGGGAGCTGTTTTTT. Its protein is CASSLGGIDTGELFF.

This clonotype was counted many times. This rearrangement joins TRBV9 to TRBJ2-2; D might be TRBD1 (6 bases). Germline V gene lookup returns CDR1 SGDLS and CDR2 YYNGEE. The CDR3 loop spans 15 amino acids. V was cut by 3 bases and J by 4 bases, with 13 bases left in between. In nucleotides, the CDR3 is TGTGCCAGCAGCGACGACAGGACGCGCACCGGGGAGCTGTTTTTT. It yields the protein CASSDDRTRTGELFF.

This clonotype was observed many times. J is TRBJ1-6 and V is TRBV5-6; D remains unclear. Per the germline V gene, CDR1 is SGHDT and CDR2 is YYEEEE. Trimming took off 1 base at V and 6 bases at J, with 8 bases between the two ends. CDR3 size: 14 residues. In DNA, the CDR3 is TGTGCCAGCAGCTTGCCGACTCCTAATTCACCCCTCCACTTT. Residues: CASSLPTPNSPLHF.

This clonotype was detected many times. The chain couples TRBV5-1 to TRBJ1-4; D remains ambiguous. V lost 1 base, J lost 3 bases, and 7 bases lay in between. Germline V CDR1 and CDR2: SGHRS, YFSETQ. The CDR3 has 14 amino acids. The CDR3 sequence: CASSLHRPNEKLFF. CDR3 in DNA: TGCGCCAGCAGCTTGCACAGACCTAATGAAAAACTGTTTTTT.